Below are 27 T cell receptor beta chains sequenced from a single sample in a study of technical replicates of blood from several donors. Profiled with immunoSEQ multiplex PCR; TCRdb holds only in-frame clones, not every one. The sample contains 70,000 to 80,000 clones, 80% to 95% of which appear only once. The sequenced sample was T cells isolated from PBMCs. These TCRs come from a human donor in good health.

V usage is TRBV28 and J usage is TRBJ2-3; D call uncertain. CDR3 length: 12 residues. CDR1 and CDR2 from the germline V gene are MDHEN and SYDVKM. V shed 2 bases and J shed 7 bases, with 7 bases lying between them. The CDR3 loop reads CASSLAAYTQYF. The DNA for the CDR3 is TGTGCCAGCAGTTTAGCGGCCTATACGCAGTATTTT.

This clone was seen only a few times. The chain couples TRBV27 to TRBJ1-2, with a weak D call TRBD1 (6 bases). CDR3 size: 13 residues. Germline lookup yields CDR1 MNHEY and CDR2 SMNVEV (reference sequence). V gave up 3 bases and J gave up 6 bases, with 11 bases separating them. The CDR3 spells CASSFRGGHGYTF. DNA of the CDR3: TGTGCCAGCAGTTTTAGGGGGGGCCATGGCTACACCTTC.

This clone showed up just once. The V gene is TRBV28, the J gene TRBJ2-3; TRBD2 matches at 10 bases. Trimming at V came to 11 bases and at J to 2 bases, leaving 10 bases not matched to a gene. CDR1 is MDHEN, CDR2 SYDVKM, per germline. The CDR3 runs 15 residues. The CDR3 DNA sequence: TGTGCCGGAATGAGCGGGAGGGCCTCCACAGATACGCAGTATTTT. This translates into CAGMSGRASTDTQYF.

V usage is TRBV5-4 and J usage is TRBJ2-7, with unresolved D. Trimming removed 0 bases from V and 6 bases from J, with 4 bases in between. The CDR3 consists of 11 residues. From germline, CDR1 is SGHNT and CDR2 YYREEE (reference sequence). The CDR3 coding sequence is TGTGCCAGCAGCTTGGACGGCGAGCAGTACTTC. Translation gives CASSLDGEQYF.

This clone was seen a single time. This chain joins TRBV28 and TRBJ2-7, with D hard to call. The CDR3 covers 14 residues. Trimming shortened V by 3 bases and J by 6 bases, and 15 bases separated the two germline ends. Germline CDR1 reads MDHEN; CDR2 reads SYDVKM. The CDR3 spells CASSLGPGRSEQYF. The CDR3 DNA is TGTGCCAGCAGTTTGGGTCCGGGTAGGAGCGAGCAGTACTTC.

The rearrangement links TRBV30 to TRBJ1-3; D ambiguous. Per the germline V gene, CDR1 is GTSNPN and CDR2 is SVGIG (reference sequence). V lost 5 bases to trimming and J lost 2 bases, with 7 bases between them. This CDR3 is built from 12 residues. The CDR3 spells CAWSGAGNTIYF. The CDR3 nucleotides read TGTGCCTGGTCCGGGGCTGGAAACACCATATATTTT.

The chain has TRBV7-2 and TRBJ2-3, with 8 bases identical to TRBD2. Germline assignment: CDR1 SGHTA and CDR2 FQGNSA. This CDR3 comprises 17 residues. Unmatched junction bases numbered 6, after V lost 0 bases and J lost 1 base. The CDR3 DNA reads TGTGCCAGCAGCTTAGCAATCCCGGGACTAGGCACAGATACGCAGTATTTT. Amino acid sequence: CASSLAIPGLGTDTQYF.

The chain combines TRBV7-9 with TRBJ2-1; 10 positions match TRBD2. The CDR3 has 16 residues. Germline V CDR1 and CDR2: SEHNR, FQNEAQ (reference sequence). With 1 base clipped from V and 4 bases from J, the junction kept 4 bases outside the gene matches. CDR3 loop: CASSLVGTSAYNEQFF. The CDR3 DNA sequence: TGTGCCAGCAGCTTAGTTGGGACTAGCGCATACAATGAGCAGTTCTTC.

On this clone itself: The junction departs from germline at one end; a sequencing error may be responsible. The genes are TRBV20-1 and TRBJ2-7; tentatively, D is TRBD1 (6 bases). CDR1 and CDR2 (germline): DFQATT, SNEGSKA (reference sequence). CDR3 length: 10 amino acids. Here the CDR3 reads CSATRDIPSF. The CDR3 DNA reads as TGCAGTGCAACCCGGGACATACCCTCCTTC.

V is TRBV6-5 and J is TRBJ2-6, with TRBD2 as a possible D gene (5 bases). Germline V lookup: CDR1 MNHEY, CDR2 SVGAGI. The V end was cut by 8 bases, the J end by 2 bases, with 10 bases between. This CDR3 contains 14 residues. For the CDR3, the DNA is TGTGCCAGCCCCGGGGTTCCTGGGGCCAACGTCCTGACTTTC. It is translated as CASPGVPGANVLTF.

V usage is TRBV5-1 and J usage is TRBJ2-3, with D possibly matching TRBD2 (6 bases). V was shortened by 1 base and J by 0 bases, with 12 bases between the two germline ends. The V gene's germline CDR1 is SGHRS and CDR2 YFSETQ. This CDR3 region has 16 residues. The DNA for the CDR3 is TGCGCCAGCAGCTTGTTGGGGGGAGGAAGCACAGATACGCAGTATTTT. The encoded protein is CASSLLGGGSTDTQYF. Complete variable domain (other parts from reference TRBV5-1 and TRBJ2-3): KAGVTQTPRYLIKTRGQQVTLSCSPISGHRSVSWYQQTPGQGLQFLFEYFSETQRNKGNFPGRFSGRQFSNSRSEMNVSTLELGDSALYLCASSLLGGGSTDTQYFGPGTRLTVL.

The CDR3 spells CASSRTGSYEQYF. The CDR3 DNA reads as TGTGCCAGTAGTCGCACCGGCTCCTACGAGCAGTACTTC. This sequence joins TRBV19 and TRBJ2-7; no clear D gene. V was pared by 5 bases and J by 0 bases, with 8 bases between. This CDR3 contains 13 residues. Germline V lookup: CDR1 LNHDA, CDR2 SQIVND (reference sequence).

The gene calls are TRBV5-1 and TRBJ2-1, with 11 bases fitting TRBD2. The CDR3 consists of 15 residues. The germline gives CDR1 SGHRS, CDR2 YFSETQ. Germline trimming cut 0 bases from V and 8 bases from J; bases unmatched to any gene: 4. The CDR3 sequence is CASSLGLAGIDEQFF. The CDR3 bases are TGCGCCAGCAGCTTGGGACTAGCGGGAATCGATGAGCAGTTCTTC.

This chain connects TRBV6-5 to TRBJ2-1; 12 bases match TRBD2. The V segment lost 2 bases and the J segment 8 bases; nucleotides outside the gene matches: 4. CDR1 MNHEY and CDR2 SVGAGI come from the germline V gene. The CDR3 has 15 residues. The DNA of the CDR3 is TGTGCCAGCAGTTACGTGGCTAGCGGGAGGGATGAGCAGTTCTTC. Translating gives CASSYVASGRDEQFF.

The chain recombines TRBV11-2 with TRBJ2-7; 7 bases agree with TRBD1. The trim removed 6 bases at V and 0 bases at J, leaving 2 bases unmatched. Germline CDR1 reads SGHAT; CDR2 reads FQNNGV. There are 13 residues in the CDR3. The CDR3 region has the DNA TGTGCCAGCAGACAGGGGTCCTCCTACGAGCAGTACTTC. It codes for CASRQGSSYEQYF.

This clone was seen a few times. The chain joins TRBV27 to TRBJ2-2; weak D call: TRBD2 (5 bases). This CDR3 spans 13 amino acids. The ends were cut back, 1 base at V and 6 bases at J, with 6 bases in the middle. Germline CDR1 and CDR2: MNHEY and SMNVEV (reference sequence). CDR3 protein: CASSLYGAGELFF. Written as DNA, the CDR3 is TGTGCCAGCAGTTTATACGGGGCCGGGGAGCTGTTTTTT.

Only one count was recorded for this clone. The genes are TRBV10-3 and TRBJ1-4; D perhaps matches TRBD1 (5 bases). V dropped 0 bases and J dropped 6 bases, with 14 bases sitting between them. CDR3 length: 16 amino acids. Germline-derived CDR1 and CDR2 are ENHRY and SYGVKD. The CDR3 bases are TGTGCCATCAGTGAGTCCTGGAGGGGAGGGGATGAAAAACTGTTTTTT. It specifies CAISESWRGGDEKLFF.

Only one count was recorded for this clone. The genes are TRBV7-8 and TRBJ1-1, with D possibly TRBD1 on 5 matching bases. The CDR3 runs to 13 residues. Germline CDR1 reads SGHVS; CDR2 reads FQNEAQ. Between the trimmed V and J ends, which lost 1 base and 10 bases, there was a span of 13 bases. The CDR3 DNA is TGTGCCAGCAGCTTAGACAGGTTGAGCGTAGCTTTCTTT. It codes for CASSLDRLSVAFF.

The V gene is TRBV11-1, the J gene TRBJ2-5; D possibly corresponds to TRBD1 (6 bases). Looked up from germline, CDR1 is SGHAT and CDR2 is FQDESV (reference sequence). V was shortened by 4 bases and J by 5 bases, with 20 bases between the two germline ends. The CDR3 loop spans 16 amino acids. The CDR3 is CASSSPAFTGYETQYF. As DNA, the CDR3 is TGTGCCAGCAGCTCCCCCGCCTTCACAGGGTACGAGACCCAGTACTTC.

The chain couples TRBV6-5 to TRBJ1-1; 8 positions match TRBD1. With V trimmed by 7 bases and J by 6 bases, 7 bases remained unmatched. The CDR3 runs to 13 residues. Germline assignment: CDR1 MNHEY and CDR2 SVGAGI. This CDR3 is CASNGQGVAEAFF. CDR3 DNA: TGTGCCAGCAACGGACAGGGTGTTGCTGAAGCTTTCTTT.

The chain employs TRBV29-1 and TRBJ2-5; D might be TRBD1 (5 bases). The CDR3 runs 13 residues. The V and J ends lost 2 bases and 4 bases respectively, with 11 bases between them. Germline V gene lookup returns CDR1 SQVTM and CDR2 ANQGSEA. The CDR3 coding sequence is TGCAGCGTTGAACAAGGGGTTATAGAGACCCAGTACTTC. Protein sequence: CSVEQGVIETQYF.

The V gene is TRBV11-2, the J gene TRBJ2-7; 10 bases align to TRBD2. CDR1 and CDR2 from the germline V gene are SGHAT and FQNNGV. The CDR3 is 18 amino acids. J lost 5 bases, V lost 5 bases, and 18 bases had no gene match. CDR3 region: CASSPWGSLSGGNNEQYF. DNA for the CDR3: TGTGCCAGCAGCCCTTGGGGCAGCCTTAGCGGGGGGAACAACGAGCAGTACTTC.

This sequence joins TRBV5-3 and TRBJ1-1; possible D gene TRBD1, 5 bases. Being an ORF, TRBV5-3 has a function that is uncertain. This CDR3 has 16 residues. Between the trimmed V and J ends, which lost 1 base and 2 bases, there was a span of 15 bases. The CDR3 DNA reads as TGTGCCAGAAGCTTGTCACCTCGGGGGACTAACACTGAAGCTTTCTTT. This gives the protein CARSLSPRGTNTEAFF.

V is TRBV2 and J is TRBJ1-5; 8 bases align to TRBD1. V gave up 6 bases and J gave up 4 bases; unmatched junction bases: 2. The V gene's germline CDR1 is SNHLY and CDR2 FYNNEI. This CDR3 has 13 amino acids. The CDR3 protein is CASRWTGNQPQHF. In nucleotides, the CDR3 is TGTGCCAGCAGATGGACAGGGAATCAGCCCCAGCATTTT.

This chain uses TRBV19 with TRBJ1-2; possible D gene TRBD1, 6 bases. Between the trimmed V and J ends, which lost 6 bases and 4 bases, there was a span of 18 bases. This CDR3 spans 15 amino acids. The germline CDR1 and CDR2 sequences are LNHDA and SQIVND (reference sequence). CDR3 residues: CASRDLQGRSYGYTF. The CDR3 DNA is TGTGCCAGTAGGGACTTACAGGGTAGGAGCTATGGCTACACCTTC.

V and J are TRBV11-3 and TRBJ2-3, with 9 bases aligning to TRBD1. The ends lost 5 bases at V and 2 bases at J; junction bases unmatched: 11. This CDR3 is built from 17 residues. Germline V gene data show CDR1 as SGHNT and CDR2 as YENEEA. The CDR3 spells CASSLRTGDRDTDTQYF. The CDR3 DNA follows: TGTGCCAGCAGCCTTCGGACAGGGGATAGGGACACAGATACGCAGTATTTT. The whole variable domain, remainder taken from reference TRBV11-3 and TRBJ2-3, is EAGVVQSPRYKIIEKKQPVAFWCNPISGHNTLYWYLQNLGQGPELLIRYENEEAVDDSQLPKDRFSAERLKGVDSTLKIQPAELGDSAVYLCASSLRTGDRDTDTQYFGPGTRLTVL.

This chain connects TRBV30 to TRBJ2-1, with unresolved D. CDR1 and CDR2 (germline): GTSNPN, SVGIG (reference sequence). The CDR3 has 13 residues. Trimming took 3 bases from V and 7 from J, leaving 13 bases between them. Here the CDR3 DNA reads TGTGCCTGGAGCCCTTCTAGACTGAATGAGCAGTTCTTC. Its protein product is CAWSPSRLNEQFF.